Given below is one TCR beta chain in context. The antigen remains unidentified. The source of the sample is a study of T cell responses to AZD1222 COVID-19 vaccine. Study as a whole: Second doses were pooled across both intervals (about 4 or about 12 weeks).

Measured with immunoSEQ multiplex PCR; TCRdb has only the in-frame clones, and not every one. The profile shows about 150,000 clones, 91% of them singletons. Trimming shortened V by 1 base and J by 5 bases, and 8 bases separated the two germline ends. Germline lookup yields CDR1 LNHDA and CDR2 SQIVND (reference sequence). The CDR3 spans 14 residues. Study findings and constraints: Sampling captured repertoires only after the peak T cell response. The CD4 TCRs associated with vaccination extended across spike and predominated at 160-218 and 743-854. Donors in the cohort were predominantly white British and more often female, and clonal diversity was possibly underestimated.

The sequencing used peripheral blood, collected on day 0 of AZD1222 vaccination. The sequence was obtained from an adult in good health. The chain joins TRBV19 to TRBJ1-4; D not certain. As DNA, the CDR3 is TGTGCCAGTAGTATAGGCCAGTTAAATGAAAAACTGTTTTTT. It is translated as CASSIGQLNEKLFF. Looking up the rest from reference TRBV19 and TRBJ1-4 gives the full variable domain: DGGITQSPKYLFRKEGQNVTLSCEQNLNHDAMYWYRQDPGQGLRLIYYSQIVNDFQKGDIAEGYSVSREKKESFPLTVTSAQKNPTAFYLCASSIGQLNEKLFFGSGTQLSVL.